A few counts support the clone carrying this T cell receptor (beta chain). What it recognizes is unknown. The sample belongs to a study of T-cell reconstitution after alpha-beta-depleted transplantation in children. Findings and limits, study-wide: Reports say that about two months after transplant, the alpha-beta T cells came out of several hundred graft clones that had expanded.

Germline V lookup: CDR1 SGHVS, CDR2 FQNEAQ. This CDR3 is 18 amino acids long. V gave up 3 bases and J gave up 4 bases; unmatched junction bases: 12. Unique molecular identifiers were used in preparing the TCRbeta library. TCRdb reprocessed the PCR reads via MiXCR and lists one record per CDR3 protein. The sample consists of some 600,000 distinct CDR3 sequences, 10% to 15% of them appearing once. The clonotype comes from a male patient aged 5 to 17 who had a stem cell transplant for acute myeloid leukemia, so the T cells may come from the graft donor. The material was PBMCs, mostly from graft donor cells, obtained 360 days after TCRalphabeta/CD19-depleted stem cell transplant. The V and J genes are TRBV7-8 and TRBJ2-3, with TRBD2 matching over 11 bases. CDR3 nucleotide sequence: TGTGCCAGCAGCTTTCTACCTGTGGGACTAGCGGCATCAGATACGCAGTATTTT. Its translation is CASSFLPVGLAASDTQYF.